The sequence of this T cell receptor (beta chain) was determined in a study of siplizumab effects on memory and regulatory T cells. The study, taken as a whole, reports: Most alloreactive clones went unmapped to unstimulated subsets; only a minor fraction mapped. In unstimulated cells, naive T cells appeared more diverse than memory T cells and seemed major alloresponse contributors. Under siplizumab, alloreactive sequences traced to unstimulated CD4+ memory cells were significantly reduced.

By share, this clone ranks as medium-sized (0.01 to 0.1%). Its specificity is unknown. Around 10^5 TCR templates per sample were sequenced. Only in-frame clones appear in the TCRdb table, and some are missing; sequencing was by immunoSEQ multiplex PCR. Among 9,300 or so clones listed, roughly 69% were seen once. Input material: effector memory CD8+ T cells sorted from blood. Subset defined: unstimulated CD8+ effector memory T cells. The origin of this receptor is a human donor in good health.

The CDR3 here is CAWKDAGESLNTEAFF. In DNA, the CDR3 is TGTGCCTGGAAGGATGCAGGGGAATCCCTCAACACTGAAGCTTTCTTT. The gene calls are TRBV30 and TRBJ1-1; TRBD1 might be the D (6 bases). Trimming took 4 bases from V and 2 from J, leaving 20 bases between them. The CDR3 length is 16 residues. CDR1 is GTSNPN and CDR2 is SVGIG in the germline V gene (reference sequence).